This T cell receptor (beta chain) comes out of a study of T-cell reconstitution after alpha-beta-depleted transplantation in children. The CDR3 covers 12 residues. CDR1 and CDR2 from the germline V gene are SQVTM and ANQGSEA. The V end was cut by 4 bases, the J end by 4 bases, with 9 bases between. Study-wide points: Most T-cell counts and diversity one year after the transplant came from T cells that were newly produced. There were some patients whose high TCRbeta diversity at day 60 came from surviving recipient T cells and thymic progenitors. It was reported that alpha-beta T cells came from several hundred expanded graft clones (about two months after transplant).

This clonotype turned up a few times. Its specificity is not known. It was with unique molecular identifiers that the TCRbeta library was prepared. TCRdb re-called the PCR reads through MiXCR, storing one row per CDR3 protein. The sample has fewer than 750,000 distinct CDR3 sequences, more than 20% seen once; the top ten hold 14%. This chain links TRBV29-1 with TRBJ2-3; D is perhaps TRBD1 or TRBD2 (6 bases each). Here the sequenced sample was PBMCs, mostly from graft donor cells, taken 360 days after TCRalphabeta/CD19-depleted stem cell transplant. The sequence was collected from a boy under two years old who had a stem cell transplant for acute myeloid leukemia, so the T cells may come from the graft donor. The CDR3 here is CSVVRGADTQYF. In DNA, the CDR3 is TGCAGCGTTGTAAGGGGGGCAGATACGCAGTATTTT.